The clone carrying this T cell receptor beta chain was seen once. The data stem from a study of cytomegalovirus exposure and HLA in healthy donors. The CDR3 has 16 residues. Germline V gene data show CDR1 as SGDLS and CDR2 as YYNGEE. After removal of 3 bases from V and 1 base from J, the junction contained 8 bases not matched to a gene. Researchers ran the PCR with 60 Vbeta and 13 Jbeta primers. Data came from immunoSEQ multiplex PCR; TCRdb stores just in-frame clones and leaves some out. The data hold under 90,000 clones, with about 73% observed a single time. Material for sequencing was PBMCs. The TCR originated in a woman aged 45 to 65 in good health and CMV-seropositive. The chain carries TRBV9 and TRBJ1-1; 8 nucleotides align to TRBD1. CDR3: CASSADSGTGNTEAFF. CDR3 coding DNA: TGTGCCAGCAGCGCGGACTCCGGGACAGGGAACACTGAAGCTTTCTTT.